This is a list of T cell receptor beta chains from one sample in a study of OX40 agonist ivuxolimab in advanced cancers. Clones were sequenced by immunoSEQ multiplex PCR, and TCRdb holds only the in-frame ones, with some missing. The sample records under 85,000 clones, more than 85% being singletons. Sequenced here: CD4+ or CD8+ T cells sorted from blood, sampled in a trial of the OX40 agonist ivuxolimab. The receptors originated from an adult with an advanced solid tumor such as melanoma, head and neck, liver or kidney cancer. The CDR3 runs from the conserved cysteine through the conserved F or W. A D gene is named only where the DNA matches it firmly. Clone size, where shown, is once, few, many, or a class for clones that have expanded.

>15|-|TRBJ2-7|-|TRBV5-5
TGTGCCAGCAGCTTGTACCCAGAAATCTCCTACGAGCAGTACTTC
CASSLYPEISYEQYF
>11|-|TRBJ2-1|-|TRBV30
TGTGCCTGGAGTGTACTATGGGAGCAGTTCTTC
CAWSVLWEQFF
>9|few|TRBJ1-1|-|TRBV10-1
TGCGCCAGCAGTGTTCGAGCTTTCTTT
CASSVRAFF
>15|-|TRBJ2-1|-|TRBV7-2
TGTGCCAGCAGCTTAGAGGCTAGCGTGTACAATGAGCAGTTCTTC
CASSLEASVYNEQFF
>16|-|TRBJ2-3|TRBD2|TRBV7-9
TGTGCCAGCAGCGACCGTAGCGGGGCTAGCACAGATACGCAGTATTTT
CASSDRSGASTDTQYF
>14|-|TRBJ2-3|-|TRBV19
TGTGCCAGTAGTGCCCCGGTTAGTGCAGATACGCAGTATTTT
CASSAPVSADTQYF
>17|-|TRBJ2-2|-|TRBV9
TGTGCCAGCAGCGTAGCTAGGGCCGGTTTTCGAGCGGGGGAGCTGTTTTTT
CASSVARAGFRAGELFF
>16|-|TRBJ2-7|TRBD2|TRBV19
TGTGCCAGTAGTAGAACTAGCGGGGCGTCATCCTACGAGCAGTACTTC
CASSRTSGASSYEQYF
>15|-|TRBJ1-1|-|TRBV29-1
TGCAGCGTTGGGCACAGTTCTTCTTTGGACACTGAAGCTTTCTTT
CSVGHSSSLDTEAFF
>15|-|TRBJ1-1|-|TRBV5-6
TGTGCCAGCAGCTTGTATGGGGGGCGCTTGGGTGAAGCTTTCTTT
CASSLYGGRLGEAFF
>20|-|TRBJ1-4|TRBD1|TRBV4-1
TGCGCCAGCAGCGTAAAAATAAGGACAGGGGGCGGGTTTGGAAGGGAAAAACTGTTTTTT
CASSVKIRTGGGFGREKLFF
>14|-|TRBJ2-5|-|TRBV7-9
TGTGCCAGCAGCTTAGGAGGGGCGGGCGAGACCCAGTACTTC
CASSLGGAGETQYF
>14|-|TRBJ2-1|-|TRBV23-1
TGCGCCAGCAGCCAAAAGCCCAGGGTGGGTGAGCAGTTCTTC
CASSQKPRVGEQFF
>17|-|TRBJ2-6|TRBD1|TRBV4-1
TGCGCCAGCAGCCACGGGACAGGACCCTCTGGGGCCAACGTCCTGACTTTC
CASSHGTGPSGANVLTF
>14|-|TRBJ2-7|-|TRBV2
TGTGCCAGCAGTGGTTTGGCAGTAACCTACGAGCAGTACTTC
CASSGLAVTYEQYF
>17|once|TRBJ1-6|-|TRBV27
TGTGCCAGCAGTACCAGGCAGGGGTGGACTCGGGATTCACCCCTCCACTTT
CASSTRQGWTRDSPLHF
>15|-|TRBJ2-6|-|TRBV2
TGTGCCAGCAGCGGAAACAGGGCTGGGGCCAACGTCCTGACTTTC
CASSGNRAGANVLTF
>16|-|TRBJ1-3|-|TRBV7-9
TGTGCCAGCAGCTCCAAGGGGCCGCTCTCTGGAAACACCATATATTTT
CASSSKGPLSGNTIYF
>14|-|TRBJ1-1|-|TRBV5-4
TGTGCCAGCAGCTACATGGGGCGAAACACTGAAGCTTTCTTT
CASSYMGRNTEAFF
>13|few|TRBJ2-1|TRBD2|TRBV28
TGTGCCAGCAGTTCACGACTAGCCGGCTTGCAGTTCTTC
CASSSRLAGLQFF
>12|-|TRBJ2-1|-|TRBV5-4
TGTGCCAGCAGCCCAGGGGAGGGTGAGCAGTTCTTC
CASSPGEGEQFF
>15|few|TRBJ2-5|-|TRBV9
TGTGCCAGCAGCCCCCACCCAGACAGCCAAGAGACCCAGTACTTC
CASSPHPDSQETQYF
>14|-|TRBJ1-5|TRBD1|TRBV19
TGTGCCAGTAGTATACAACAGGGGACTCAGCCCCAGCATTTT
CASSIQQGTQPQHF
>14|-|TRBJ2-7|-|TRBV5-1
TGCGCCAGCAGCTTGGAAGGGGGTGCGGACGAGCAGTACTTC
CASSLEGGADEQYF
>20|few|TRBJ2-2|TRBD2|TRBV19
TGTGCCAGTACCGTGAAACCCGGCAGAGGGACTAGCGGGAGGACCGGGGAGCTGTTTTTT
CASTVKPGRGTSGRTGELFF
>13|-|TRBJ2-3|-|TRBV5-5
TGTGCCAGCAGCTTACCGGGGACAGATACGCAGTATTTT
CASSLPGTDTQYF
>14|-|TRBJ1-2|TRBD1|TRBV28
TGTGCCAGCAGTACCGGGACAGACCTCTATGGCTACACCTTC
CASSTGTDLYGYTF
>14|-|TRBJ2-7|-|TRBV28
TGTGCCAGCAGTTCAGGGGGAGGGAGCTACGAGCAGTACTTC
CASSSGGGSYEQYF
>14|-|TRBJ1-1|-|TRBV9
TGTGCCAGCAGCGCGCAAAGCTTTAACACTGAAGCTTTCTTT
CASSAQSFNTEAFF
>16|-|TRBJ2-7|TRBD2|TRBV6-5
TGTGCCAGCAGTTACTCGACTAGCGGGTTATCCTACGAGCAGTACTTC
CASSYSTSGLSYEQYF
>15|-|TRBJ2-3|-|TRBV29-1
TGCAGCGTGGGACCCCCCTTACCTAGCACAGATACGCAGTATTTT
CSVGPPLPSTDTQYF